This paragraph covers one TCR beta chain sequence. The source of the sample is a study of Graves' ophthalmopathy and Graves' hyperthyroidism. This CDR3 is 17 amino acids long. Germline trimming cut 0 bases from V and 6 bases from J; bases unmatched to any gene: 11. Germline-derived CDR1 and CDR2 are MNHEY and SVGAGI. Amplified TCR beta CDR3 regions were obtained using RNA transcripts as template. RT-PCR in the first round used HTBI primers; a second-round multiplex PCR followed. One entry per CDR3 protein, called by TCRdb with MiXCR from the multiplex PCR reads. In the table there are about 1.2 million distinct CDR3 sequences, 36% of which are singletons.

Sample: peripheral blood or thyroid tissue (not recorded which). The J gene is TRBJ2-7, the V gene TRBV6-5; 10 nucleotides line up with TRBD1. This TCR derives from an adult man with Graves' hyperthyroidism. CDR3 residues: CASSYSSVAGTGVEQYF. Here the CDR3 DNA reads TGTGCCAGCAGTTACTCATCGGTGGCCGGGACAGGGGTCGAGCAGTACTTC.